The 31 T cell receptor beta chains in this list originate from one sample, sequenced in a study of cytomegalovirus exposure and HLA in healthy donors. PCR primers comprised 60 Vbeta and 13 Jbeta primers. TCRdb's copy holds only in-frame clones and misses some; the assay was immunoSEQ multiplex PCR. The table lists approximately 130,000 clones. The sample comprised PBMCs. The receptors here all came from a woman in her sixties or seventies in good health and CMV-seronegative.

V is TRBV7-9 and J is TRBJ2-7; 7 bases map to TRBD1. This CDR3 has 13 amino acids. Germline loops: CDR1 SEHNR, CDR2 FQNEAQ (reference sequence). J was trimmed by 5 bases and V by 4 bases; bases with no gene match: 5. CDR3 DNA: TGTGCCAGCAGCTCCACACAGGGGCACGAGCAGTACTTC. Residues: CASSSTQGHEQYF.

The chain recombines TRBV5-5 with TRBJ1-5; 11 nucleotides match TRBD1. V dropped 4 bases and J dropped 0; count of bases not matched to a gene: 3. The length of the CDR3 is 16 residues. Germline CDR1 reads SGHKS; CDR2 reads YYEKEE (reference sequence). CDR3 region: CASSPGTGGSNQPQHF. The CDR3 DNA follows: TGTGCCAGCAGCCCCGGGACAGGGGGTAGCAATCAGCCCCAGCATTTT.

The chain is built from TRBV6-6 and TRBJ2-7, with D hard to call. CDR1 and CDR2 from the germline V gene are MNHNY and SVGAGI (reference sequence). The CDR3 spans 14 residues. Trimming shortened V by 0 bases and J by 0 bases, and 6 bases separated the two germline ends. CDR3: CASSYSRSSYEQYF. CDR3 nucleotide sequence: TGTGCCAGCAGTTACTCACGGAGCTCCTACGAGCAGTACTTC.

The CDR3 DNA reads as TGTGCCATCAGGTCGGTTAGCACAGATACGCAGTATTTT. Translation gives CAIRSVSTDTQYF. This sequence joins TRBV10-3 and TRBJ2-3; D gene ambiguous. V lost 6 bases to trimming and J lost 0 bases, with 7 bases between them. The V gene's germline CDR1 is ENHRY and CDR2 SYGVKD. CDR3 length equals 13 residues.

This chain links TRBV7-3 with TRBJ1-1, with 8 bases aligning to TRBD1. Trimming cost V 1 base and J 13 bases; bases outside gene matches: 8. The CDR3 consists of 13 residues. Germline-derived CDR1 and CDR2 are SGHTA and FQGTGA. The CDR3 reads CASSLRFRDRIFF. DNA for the CDR3: TGTGCCAGCAGCTTAAGGTTCCGGGACAGGATTTTCTTT.

J is TRBJ1-2 and V is TRBV5-1, with 11 bases fitting TRBD1. CDR3 length: 16 residues. V was clipped by 4 bases and J by 5 bases; unmatched bases: 10. CDR1 SGHRS and CDR2 YFSETQ come from the germline V gene. The CDR3 loop reads CASSPQDRGPLYGYTF. CDR3 in DNA: TGCGCCAGCAGCCCCCAGGACAGGGGGCCTCTATATGGCTACACCTTC.

The V call is TRBV5-4, the J call TRBJ1-6; D perhaps matches TRBD1 (5 bases). This CDR3 is 15 amino acids long. Germline V gene sequence: CDR1 SGHNT, CDR2 YYREEE (reference sequence). Trimming took 4 bases from V and 8 from J, leaving 16 bases between them. The CDR3 DNA reads TGTGCCAGCAGCCCAGAGTCAGGGCCCCATTCACCCCTCCACTTT. Translation: CASSPESGPHSPLHF.

The rearrangement uses TRBV2 and TRBJ2-1; no definite D call. The V gene lost 6 bases and the J gene lost 10 bases, with 19 bases spanning the gap. CDR1 and CDR2 from the germline V gene are SNHLY and FYNNEI. The CDR3 is 14 residues long. The CDR3, as DNA: TGTGCCAGCAGAGACGAACGGGTGTACGGCGAGCAGTTCTTC. This encodes CASRDERVYGEQFF.

The chain employs TRBV7-8 and TRBJ2-7; perhaps TRBD2 as D (5 bases). V shed 3 bases and J shed 2 bases, with 11 bases lying between them. Germline V gives CDR1 SGHVS, CDR2 FQNEAQ. The CDR3 has 14 amino acids. DNA for the CDR3: TGTGCCAGCAGCTTGGGCGGAGGTACCTACGAGCAGTACTTC. Translation: CASSLGGGTYEQYF.

As concerns this clone: Distinct nucleotide sequences in the sample also encode this CDR3. The chain is built from TRBV5-1 and TRBJ2-7; 10 bases align to TRBD1. The trim removed 2 bases at V and 2 bases at J, leaving 1 base unmatched. Per the germline V gene, CDR1 is SGHRS and CDR2 is YFSETQ. This CDR3 is built from 14 residues. The CDR3 DNA is TGCGCCAGCAGCTTCGGGACAGGGGCCTACGAGCAGTACTTC. This encodes CASSFGTGAYEQYF.

The chain employs TRBV14 and TRBJ1-2; D unresolved. Germline assignment: CDR1 SGHDN and CDR2 FVKESK. The CDR3 loop spans 13 amino acids. V lost 0 bases and J 0 bases, leaving 2 bases between the germline ends. In nucleotides, the CDR3 is TGTGCCAGCAGCCAAGACGCTAACTATGGCTACACCTTC. Amino acids: CASSQDANYGYTF.

The chain recombines TRBV7-9 with TRBJ2-4; possible D gene TRBD2, 5 bases. This CDR3 contains 15 residues. V was trimmed by 2 bases and J by 0 bases, leaving 8 bases between them. Germline loops: CDR1 SEHNR, CDR2 FQNEAQ (reference sequence). CDR3 sequence: CASSLSAGAKNIQYF. The CDR3 DNA sequence: TGTGCCAGCAGCTTAAGTGCGGGAGCCAAAAACATTCAGTACTTC. Full variable domain (rest looked up from reference TRBV7-9 and TRBJ2-4): DTGVSQNPRHKITKRGQNVTFRCDPISEHNRLYWYRQTLGQGPEFLTYFQNEAQLEKSRLLSDRFSAERPKGSFSTLEIQRTEQGDSAMYLCASSLSAGAKNIQYFGAGTRLSVL.

The rearrangement uses TRBV7-6 and TRBJ1-2, with 7 positions matching TRBD1. CDR1 and CDR2 (germline): SGHVS, FNYEAQ. The CDR3 sequence is 13 residues long. The V segment lost 8 bases and the J segment 3 bases; nucleotides outside the gene matches: 6. The CDR3 loop is CASGPTGDYGYTF. CDR3 nucleotides: TGTGCCAGCGGCCCCACAGGGGACTATGGCTACACCTTC.

The chain combines TRBV4-1 with TRBJ2-7; 10 bases agree with TRBD2. J gave up 3 bases and V 0 bases, and 11 bases lay outside the gene matches. The CDR3 has 18 residues. Germline V gene sequence: CDR1 MGHRA, CDR2 YSYEKL. This CDR3 reads CASSQDSLAGEGFYEQYF. CDR3 in DNA: TGCGCCAGCAGCCAAGATTCCCTAGCGGGAGAGGGGTTCTACGAGCAGTACTTC.

The V gene is TRBV9, the J gene TRBJ2-2; D gene ambiguous. V lost 4 bases and J 0 bases, leaving 7 bases between the germline ends. The CDR3 sequence is 14 residues long. CDR1 and CDR2 from the germline V gene are SGDLS and YYNGEE. The CDR3 DNA is TGTGCCAGCAGCCCAGATTCGAACACCGGGGAGCTGTTTTTT. This codes for CASSPDSNTGELFF.

The chain combines TRBV5-4 with TRBJ2-5, with TRBD2 matching over 9 bases. Germline-derived CDR1 and CDR2 are SGHNT and YYREEE (reference sequence). The trim removed 1 base at V and 5 bases at J, leaving 12 bases unmatched. The CDR3 is 17 residues long. Here the CDR3 DNA reads TGTGCCAGCAGCTTGTTGCGGGGGGGTGGAAGTGGGGAGACCCAGTACTTC. Its protein product is CASSLLRGGGSGETQYF. Based on the CDR3 plus reference TRBV5-4 and TRBJ2-5, the full variable domain is ETGVTQSPTHLIKTRGQQVTLRCSSQSGHNTVSWYQQALGQGPQFIFQYYREEENGRGNFPPRFSGLQFPNYSSELNVNALELDDSALYLCASSLLRGGGSGETQYFGPGTRLLVL.

The chain carries TRBV7-9 and TRBJ2-3; tentatively, D is TRBD1 (6 bases). The CDR3 has 16 amino acids. Per germline, CDR1 SEHNR and CDR2 FQNEAQ (reference sequence). V lost 8 bases and J lost 0, with 18 bases in between. In DNA, the CDR3 is TGTGCCAGCTCCTCTCGCCTGGGGGCTAGCACAGATACGCAGTATTTT. Protein: CASSSRLGASTDTQYF.

V is TRBV6-5 and J is TRBJ1-2, with D unresolved. Germline CDR1 reads MNHEY; CDR2 reads SVGAGI. The V end lost 6 bases, the J end lost 4 bases, and 12 bases lay between the germline ends. This CDR3 region has 13 residues. This CDR3 is CASRGVPFYGYTF. The DNA for the CDR3 is TGTGCCAGCAGGGGAGTACCATTCTATGGCTACACCTTC.

The CDR3 loop is CASSTDGGENSYEQYF. The CDR3 coding sequence is TGTGCCAGCAGCACAGATGGGGGGGAGAACTCCTACGAGCAGTACTTC. The chain couples TRBV7-9 to TRBJ2-7; 7 nucleotides align to TRBD2. The J segment lost 0 bases and the V segment lost 5 bases, leaving 10 bases of the junction unmatched. CDR1 is SEHNR and CDR2 is FQNEAQ in the germline V gene (reference sequence). CDR3 length equals 16 residues.

The chain joins TRBV30 to TRBJ1-6; weak D call: TRBD1 (6 bases). Trimming pared 4 bases from V and 0 bases from J, leaving 10 bases between. The CDR3 covers 15 residues. CDR1 and CDR2 (germline): GTSNPN, SVGIG (reference sequence). CDR3 bases: TGTGCCTGGAACCGGGACAACTCCTATAATTCACCCCTCCACTTT. Translated, it gives CAWNRDNSYNSPLHF. Full variable domain (missing parts from reference TRBV30 and TRBJ1-6): SQTIHQWPATLVQPVGSPLSLECTVEGTSNPNLYWYRQAAGRGLQLLFYSVGIGQISSEVPQNLSASRPQDRQFILSSKKLLLSDSGFYLCAWNRDNSYNSPLHFGNGTRLTVT.

This chain links TRBV18 with TRBJ1-1; 8 nucleotides line up with TRBD1. Germline trimming cut 5 bases from V and 7 bases from J; bases unmatched to any gene: 12. CDR3 length: 15 amino acids. Germline assignment: CDR1 KGHSH and CDR2 LQKENI. This CDR3 is CASSTSGFGQGEAFF. The CDR3, as DNA: TGTGCCAGCTCAACCAGCGGCTTCGGACAGGGTGAAGCTTTCTTT.

The rearrangement links TRBV13 to TRBJ2-5, with D perhaps matching TRBD2 (6 bases). This CDR3 has 14 residues. The V and J ends lost 5 bases and 4 bases respectively, with 14 bases between them. Germline assignment: CDR1 PRHDT and CDR2 FYEKMQ (reference sequence). CDR3: CASSPEGFGETQYF. DNA for the CDR3: TGTGCCAGCAGCCCGGAGGGCTTCGGAGAGACCCAGTACTTC.

V and J are TRBV27 and TRBJ2-7; 10 bases agree with TRBD2. The CDR3 runs 17 residues. Germline-derived CDR1 and CDR2 are MNHEY and SMNVEV (reference sequence). Trimming at V came to 2 bases and at J to 1 base, leaving 8 bases not matched to a gene. The CDR3 protein is CASSLPPLAGASYEQYF. The CDR3 nucleotides read TGTGCCAGCAGTTTACCCCCCCTAGCGGGAGCGTCCTACGAGCAGTACTTC.

The rearrangement links TRBV27 to TRBJ2-3; 11 nucleotides align to TRBD1. Trimming removed 4 bases from V and 4 bases from J; junction bases left unmatched: 1. The germline V gene encodes CDR1 MNHEY and CDR2 SMNVEV (reference sequence). The CDR3 totals 14 residues. CDR3 in amino acids: CASSWGQGADTQYF. The CDR3 bases are TGTGCCAGCAGTTGGGGACAGGGGGCAGATACGCAGTATTTT.

This chain uses TRBV27 with TRBJ1-2; possible D gene TRBD1, 6 bases. V was pared by 3 bases and J by 7 bases, with 15 bases between. The germline V gene encodes CDR1 MNHEY and CDR2 SMNVEV (reference sequence). CDR3 length: 14 residues. The CDR3 nucleotides are TGTGCCAGCAGTTTCCGGAGGGGGGGATCTGGCTACACCTTC. Amino acids: CASSFRRGGSGYTF.

The chain couples TRBV11-2 to TRBJ2-7; 16 bases are a match to TRBD2. CDR3 length: 19 amino acids. Germline V CDR1 and CDR2: SGHAT, FQNNGV. V dropped 2 bases and J dropped 5; count of bases not matched to a gene: 12. In DNA, the CDR3 is TGTGCCAGCAGCTTAAGTGCGGGACTAGCGGGAGGGCCGTTGAACGAGCAGTACTTC. Translated: CASSLSAGLAGGPLNEQYF.

The chain couples TRBV6-1 to TRBJ2-5; 8 bases agree with TRBD2. The J call is doubtful: the DNA matches TRBJ2-7 better. Germline V gives CDR1 MNHNS, CDR2 SASEGT. The CDR3 is 14 residues long. For the CDR3, the DNA is TGTGCCAGCAGTCCCCGGTATCGGGGGGGCGAGCAGTACTTC. Translating gives CASSPRYRGGEQYF.

This sequence joins TRBV10-2 and TRBJ2-7; 10 nucleotides line up with TRBD2. The CDR3 covers 15 residues. Germline CDR1 is WSHSY and CDR2 is SAAADI. J lost 0 bases, V lost 6 bases, and 5 bases had no gene match. CDR3 protein: CASRPSSGSSYEQYF. The CDR3 nucleotides read TGCGCCAGCAGGCCCTCTAGCGGGAGCTCCTACGAGCAGTACTTC.

This chain uses TRBV7-6 with TRBJ2-7, with D perhaps matching TRBD2 (7 bases). The CDR3 loop spans 15 amino acids. Germline V gene sequence: CDR1 SGHVS, CDR2 FNYEAQ. V was clipped by 5 bases and J by 3 bases, with 17 bases between them. The CDR3 reads CASSRGSGGNYEQYF. The CDR3 region has the DNA TGTGCCAGCAGCCGGGGTTCGGGGGGCAACTACGAGCAGTACTTC.

The CDR3 bases are TGTGCCAGTAGTCCAAGACAGTATGGCTACACCTTC. It encodes CASSPRQYGYTF. V gene TRBV19 combines with J gene TRBJ1-2, with D tentatively TRBD1 (5 bases). V dropped 5 bases and J dropped 5 bases, with 9 bases sitting between them. Germline V gene data show CDR1 as LNHDA and CDR2 as SQIVND (reference sequence). The CDR3 consists of 12 residues.

This sequence joins TRBV2 and TRBJ1-1; 10 bases are a match to TRBD1. Per the germline V gene, CDR1 is SNHLY and CDR2 is FYNNEI. The junction had 5 bases not matched to a gene; V was cut back by 3 bases and J by 1 base. The CDR3 contains 16 residues. CDR3 protein: CASSDWDRGANTEAFF. The CDR3 coding sequence is TGTGCCAGCAGTGACTGGGACAGGGGAGCGAACACTGAAGCTTTCTTT.